This T cell receptor beta chain is from a study of cytomegalovirus exposure and HLA in healthy donors. TCRdb's copy holds only in-frame clones and misses some; the assay was immunoSEQ multiplex PCR. This sample yields 260,000 or so clones, of which 90% are seen a single time; 3% to 3.5% belongs to the top ten. Sequences were obtained from PBMCs. The TCR sequence derives from a woman in her thirties in good health and CMV-seronegative.

The CDR3: CAWSPPNEQFF. Written as DNA, the CDR3 is TGTGCCTGGAGTCCTCCGAATGAGCAGTTCTTC. The chain is built from TRBV30 and TRBJ2-1; no clear D gene. The CDR3 is 11 amino acids. The V gene lost 2 bases and the J gene lost 7 bases, with 6 bases spanning the gap. Per the germline V gene, CDR1 is GTSNPN and CDR2 is SVGIG (reference sequence).